This TCR beta chain comes out of a study of identical twins. Study-wide findings and caveats: Abundant beta clonotypes from cord blood had fewer insertions, unlike memory repertoires, which showed none. There was an excess of low generation probability in the out-of-frame alpha sequences that twins shared.

Germline CDR1 is MNHEY and CDR2 is SVGEGT. V dropped 0 bases and J dropped 0; count of bases not matched to a gene: 12. The CDR3 has 20 amino acids. TCRdb passed the 5' RACE reads through MiXCR, listing each CDR3 protein once. Found here are about 220,000 distinct CDR3 sequences, around 6.8% of them singletons; the top ten hold roughly 2%. As to this clonotype: Its antigen is currently unknown.

The same data also went into a second study, on yellow fever vaccine responses in identical twins.

This chain connects TRBV6-2 or TRBV6-3 to TRBJ2-7; 12 bases agree with TRBD2. This TCR derives from a woman younger than 35 in good health. Material for sequencing was memory (CD45RO+) T cells sorted from blood. Here the CDR3 DNA reads TGTGCCAGCAGTTACTCCCCCCCAGGACTAGCGGGAAGGAGCTCCTACGAGCAGTACTTC. Translation: CASSYSPPGLAGRSSYEQYF.